This T cell receptor (beta chain) was profiled in a study of CD8 T cells in ankylosing spondylitis. This clonotype was seen repeatedly, ten times or more. The CDR3 has 13 residues. Germline loops: CDR1 MNHEY, CDR2 SVGAGI. V lost 2 bases, J lost 0 bases, and 5 bases lay in between. A single record per CDR3 protein comes from TCRdb applying MiXCR to the 5' RACE reads. The data show around 120,000 distinct CDR3 sequences, with approximately 14% seen just once and 2.5% to 3.5% held by the top ten. J is TRBJ2-7 and V is TRBV6-5; D gene unclear. Material: blood, either unsorted or a sorted T cell fraction (not recorded which). The TCR was taken from a female donor with ankylosing spondylitis or in good health (not recorded which). The CDR3 reads CASSYRSSYEQYF. The CDR3 coding sequence is TGTGCCAGCAGTTACAGGAGCTCCTACGAGCAGTACTTC.